Here is one T cell receptor beta chain with its context. Antigen specificity is unknown. The data derive from a study of T-cell reconstitution after alpha-beta-depleted transplantation in children. Points from the study as a whole: The study traced high day-60 TCRbeta diversity in some patients to surviving recipient T cells and thymic progenitors. T-cell counts and diversity at one year following transplant were attributed mainly to newly produced T cells. Reportedly, roughly two months post-transplant, alpha-beta T cells arose from several hundred expanded graft clones.

This sample's TCRbeta library carried unique molecular identifier barcodes. Each CDR3 protein gets one entry after TCRdb re-called the PCR reads with MiXCR. Here the sample spans just over 950,000 distinct CDR3 sequences, roughly 29% being singletons. V shed 5 bases and J shed 0 bases, with 14 bases lying between them. This CDR3 has 16 amino acids. The germline V gene has CDR1 SGHVS and CDR2 FNYEAQ. Sequencing used PBMCs, mostly from graft donor cells, obtained 360 days after TCRalphabeta/CD19-depleted stem cell transplant. This clonotype was obtained from a boy under two years old who had a stem cell transplant for SCID, so the T cells may come from the graft donor. The V and J genes are TRBV7-6 and TRBJ2-1; D is perhaps TRBD2 (5 bases). CDR3 sequence reads: CASSRGPSSSYNEQFF. As DNA, the CDR3 is TGTGCCAGCAGCCGGGGTCCCTCGAGCTCCTACAATGAGCAGTTCTTC.